The 19 T cell receptor beta chains below were found in one sample sequenced in a study of early T cells in non-severe SARS-CoV-2 infection. TCRdb redid the calling of the 5' RACE reads with MiXCR, one entry per CDR3 protein. The sample yields approximately 28,000 distinct CDR3 sequences, over 4.5% seen once. The sample was whole blood, taken at baseline. The receptors come from an adult who was a healthcare worker with PCR-confirmed SARS-CoV-2 infection or an uninfected control (not recorded which).

Ten or more counts support this clonotype. V usage is TRBV19 and J usage is TRBJ2-3, with D tentatively TRBD1 or TRBD2 (6 bases each). This CDR3 spans 16 amino acids. V was shortened by 4 bases and J by 0 bases, with 14 bases between the two germline ends. Germline lookup yields CDR1 LNHDA and CDR2 SQIVND (reference sequence). CDR3 in amino acids: CASSNVGGGSTDTQYF. In nucleotides, the CDR3 is TGTGCCAGTAGTAACGTCGGGGGCGGAAGCACAGATACGCAGTATTTT.

The chain combines TRBV20-1 with TRBJ2-1; TRBD1 is a possible D gene (6 bases). This CDR3 has 15 residues. The V gene's germline CDR1 is DFQATT and CDR2 SNEGSKA (reference sequence). V lost 6 bases, J lost 0 bases, and 15 bases lay in between. CDR3 sequence (DNA): TGCAGTGCCCAAAAGGGGGTCAGCTCCTACAATGAGCAGTTCTTC. It codes for CSAQKGVSSYNEQFF.

The chain links TRBV19 to TRBJ1-6; D remains ambiguous. Trimming removed 3 bases from V and 10 bases from J, with 7 bases in between. The CDR3 length is 12 residues. Per the germline V gene, CDR1 is LNHDA and CDR2 is SQIVND (reference sequence). For the CDR3, the DNA is TGTGCCAGTAGTATGACGGGATCACCCCTCCACTTT. Translated, it gives CASSMTGSPLHF.

This clonotype was picked up many times. J is TRBJ1-2 and V is TRBV7-2; D is ambiguous. CDR1 is SGHTA, CDR2 FQGNSA, per germline. V was trimmed by 5 bases and J by 7 bases, leaving 14 bases between them. The CDR3 has 13 residues. As DNA, the CDR3 is TGTGCCAGCAGCCCGGATGGATCCGGTGGCTACACCTTC. It yields the protein CASSPDGSGGYTF.

This clonotype has ten or more counts. The chain carries TRBV7-3 and TRBJ2-1; 7 bases align to TRBD2. CDR1 and CDR2 from the germline V gene are SGHTA and FQGTGA. The CDR3 has 16 amino acids. V lost 5 bases and J lost 8; bases outside the gene matches: 15. In DNA form, the CDR3 reads TGTGCCAGCAGCAGAAAGATCGGGGAGGGGATCGATGAGCAGTTCTTC. It encodes CASSRKIGEGIDEQFF. Supplemented by reference TRBV7-3 and TRBJ2-1, the full variable domain reads GAGVSQTPSNKVTEKGKYVELRCDPISGHTALYWYRQSLGQGPEFLIYFQGTGAADDSGLPNDRFFAVRPEGSVSTLKIQRTERGDSAVYLCASSRKIGEGIDEQFFGPGTRLTVL.

This clonotype occurred many times. The genes are TRBV21-1 and TRBJ2-7. TRBV21-1 is flagged as a pseudogene. This CDR3 region has 14 residues. The CDR3 DNA follows: TGTGCCAGCAGCAAAGTATCCGAGTACTACGAGCAGTACTTC. Protein sequence: CASSKVSEYYEQYF.

The rearrangement joins TRBV4-2 to TRBJ2-7; maybe TRBD1 (5 bases). The length of the CDR3 is 13 residues. Germline lookup yields CDR1 LGHNA and CDR2 YNFKEQ. Trimming removed 1 base from V and 2 bases from J, with 6 bases in between. The CDR3 DNA sequence: TGTGCCAGCAGCCAAGGCAGGGCCTACGAGCAGTACTTC. This sequence encodes CASSQGRAYEQYF.

The chain is built from TRBV6-1 and TRBJ2-5; no reliable D call. CDR3 size: 13 residues. V was trimmed by 2 bases and J by 5 bases, leaving 9 bases between them. The germline V gene has CDR1 MNHNS and CDR2 SASEGT. Here the CDR3 reads CASSERIGETQYF. In nucleotides, the CDR3 is TGTGCCAGCAGTGAAAGGATCGGGGAGACCCAGTACTTC.

In its sample, this clonotype was seen a few times. The chain employs TRBV4-3 and TRBJ1-1, with D maybe TRBD1 (6 bases). CDR3 size: 12 residues. Germline CDR1 LGHNA, CDR2 YSLEER. V dropped 1 base and J dropped 6 bases, with 6 bases sitting between them. CDR3 sequence reads: CASSQGTAEAFF. The DNA of the CDR3 is TGCGCCAGCAGCCAAGGGACAGCTGAAGCTTTCTTT.

This rearrangement joins TRBV14 to TRBJ2-7; possibly TRBD1 for D (5 bases). The germline V gene encodes CDR1 SGHDN and CDR2 FVKESK. This CDR3 is built from 17 residues. Trimming removed 0 bases at V and 5 bases at J, with 20 bases between. The CDR3 DNA reads TGTGCCAGCAGCCAAGAACGGTCAGGGATTGGAGTAGACGAGCAGTACTTC. Translating it yields CASSQERSGIGVDEQYF. The variable domain in full, completed from reference TRBV14 and TRBJ2-7, reads EAGVTQFPSHSVIEKGQTVTLRCDPISGHDNLYWYRRVMGKEIKFLLHFVKESKQDESGMPNNRFLAERTGGTYSTLKVQPAELEDSGVYFCASSQERSGIGVDEQYFGPGTRLTVT.

At least ten counts were recorded for this clonotype. The J gene is TRBJ1-1, the V gene TRBV28; TRBD1 matches 9 bases. J gave up 4 bases and V 10 bases, and 13 bases lay outside the gene matches. The V gene's germline CDR1 is MDHEN and CDR2 SYDVKM. The CDR3 is 15 residues long. The CDR3 region has the DNA TGTGCCACCACCATGGGCGGGACAGGGCCCACTGAAGCTTTCTTT. It yields the protein CATTMGGTGPTEAFF.

This clonotype was recorded at least ten times. CDR3 in DNA: TGTGCCAGCAGTTTACAGGCCTCTAATCAGCCCCAGCATTTT. As protein: CASSLQASNQPQHF. The rearrangement links TRBV6-2 or TRBV6-3 to TRBJ1-5, with D perhaps TRBD1 (5 bases). The CDR3 loop spans 14 amino acids. The germline V and J ends were trimmed by 4 bases and 4 bases, with 11 bases remaining between them. Germline values: CDR1 MNHEY, CDR2 SVGEGT.

In its sample, this clonotype was seen many times. This sequence joins TRBV19 and TRBJ1-5, with a weak D call TRBD1 (5 bases). V was trimmed by 7 bases and J by 1 base, leaving 23 bases between them. This CDR3 is built from 18 residues. CDR1 and CDR2 (germline): LNHDA, SQIVND (reference sequence). CDR3 sequence (DNA): TGTGCCAGTACCCTCTCAAGGATCAGGGATATCAGCAATCAGCCCCAGCATTTT. It yields the protein CASTLSRIRDISNQPQHF.

The V gene is TRBV29-1, the J gene TRBJ1-1, with 9 bases lining up with TRBD1. The germline CDR1 and CDR2 sequences are SQVTM and ANQGSEA. The CDR3 is 12 residues long. J lost 9 bases, V lost 3 bases, and 5 bases had no gene match. The CDR3 sequence is CSVDLGTGKAFF. CDR3 DNA sequence: TGCAGCGTTGACTTAGGGACAGGGAAAGCTTTCTTT.

This clonotype was observed at least ten times. J is TRBJ2-1 and V is TRBV4-2; the match to TRBD1 covers 9 bases. The CDR3 has 17 amino acids. V lost 1 base to trimming and J lost 4 bases; unmatched junction nucleotides: 8. Per the germline V gene, CDR1 is LGHNA and CDR2 is YNFKEQ. CDR3 sequence: CASSQGSRDRVYNEQFF. In DNA form, the CDR3 reads TGTGCCAGCAGCCAAGGATCGAGGGACAGGGTATACAATGAGCAGTTCTTC.

This clonotype has ten or more counts. This chain links TRBV3-1 with TRBJ2-5; 13 bases agree with TRBD2. Trimming took 3 bases from V and 5 from J; bases not matched to a gene: 12. This CDR3 has 18 residues. Looked up from germline, CDR1 is LGHDT and CDR2 is YNNKEL (reference sequence). The CDR3 region has the DNA TGTGCCAGCAGCCAGGCTCGACTAGCGGGAGGCAACCGGGAGACCCAGTACTTC. The encoded protein is CASSQARLAGGNRETQYF.

This clonotype was recorded at least ten times. The chain carries TRBV20-1 and TRBJ1-6; 10 bases are shared with TRBD1. The CDR3 totals 16 residues. Trimming took 0 bases from V and 9 from J; bases not matched to a gene: 8. Germline CDR1 and CDR2: DFQATT and SNEGSKA (reference sequence). CDR3 loop: CSARDQRTGGFSPLHF. The CDR3 bases are TGCAGTGCTAGAGATCAACGGACAGGGGGGTTTTCACCCCTCCACTTT.

There are many counts of this clonotype. This chain connects TRBV12-2 to TRBJ2-5. TRBV12-2 is recorded as a pseudogene. The CDR3 is made up of 11 amino acids. CDR3 coding DNA: TGTGCAAGTCGCCATCGACATCCCCAGTACTTC. This sequence encodes CASRHRHPQYF.

This clonotype was counted at least ten times. The chain uses TRBV3-1 and TRBJ2-1; 10 nucleotides agree with TRBD2. With 3 bases clipped from V and 7 bases from J, the junction kept 6 bases outside the gene matches. The length of the CDR3 is 15 residues. CDR1 is LGHDT, CDR2 YNNKEL, per germline (reference sequence). The CDR3 sequence is CASSQELAGLNEQFF. DNA for the CDR3: TGTGCCAGCAGCCAGGAACTAGCGGGGTTAAATGAGCAGTTCTTC.